This TCR beta chain was captured by sequencing in a study of cytomegalovirus exposure and HLA in healthy donors. Study context: Of more than 350 genotyped donors, around 84% clustered with self-reported Caucasian donors.

The PCR made use of 60 Vbeta and 13 Jbeta primers. Repertoires were generated with immunoSEQ multiplex PCR, while TCRdb's copy carries only in-frame clones and drops some. The data contain approximately 180,000 clones, about 76% of them singletons. There are 15 residues in the CDR3. The germline V gene has CDR1 LNHNV and CDR2 YYDKDF (reference sequence). V was shortened by 4 bases and J by 8 bases, with 17 bases between the two germline ends. Broader study findings: Across all donors, roughly uniform sequencing depth was an assumption of the presence/absence analyses.

In the case of this clone: As yet, its antigen is unknown.

The receptor's source is a woman aged 50 to 60 in good health and CMV-seronegative. J is TRBJ1-4 and V is TRBV15; D perhaps matches TRBD1 (6 bases). Sequenced material: PBMCs. CDR3 DNA: TGTGCCACCAGCATCTGGGCCAGGGGAGAGGAAAAACTGTTTTTT. This codes for CATSIWARGEEKLFF. Drawing the rest from reference TRBV15 and TRBJ1-4, the complete variable domain is DAMVIQNPRYQVTQFGKPVTLSCSQTLNHNVMYWYQQKSSQAPKLLFHYYDKDFNNEADTPDNFQSRRPNTSFCFLDIRSPGLGDTAMYLCATSIWARGEEKLFFGSGTQLSVL.